Below, 20 T cell receptor beta chains from the same sample are listed, as sequenced in a study of graft-versus-host responses after intestinal transplantation. Clones were sequenced by immunoSEQ multiplex PCR, and TCRdb holds only the in-frame ones, with some missing. The sample lists roughly 2,100 clones, about 85% occurring once. Researchers processed graft tissue to release intraepithelial and lamina propria lymphocytes. Sequencing was performed on ileum tissue, taken 57 days after intestinal transplant. The receptors derive from a human patient who received an intestinal transplant, so some T cells may come from the graft donor.

A few counts support this clone. V and J are TRBV28 and TRBJ1-2; TRBD1 agrees at 8 bases. V dropped 4 bases and J dropped 0; count of bases not matched to a gene: 16. The CDR3 is 19 residues long. Germline V gene sequence: CDR1 MDHEN, CDR2 SYDVKM. The DNA of the CDR3 is TGTGCCAGCAGTTCGTGGAGCCGGACAGCCAGGGGGCCTAACTATGGCTACACCTTC. Its protein is CASSSWSRTARGPNYGYTF.

V gene TRBV6-5 combines with J gene TRBJ1-2; 9 bases map to TRBD1. The germline V gene has CDR1 MNHEY and CDR2 SVGAGI. The CDR3 totals 16 residues. J lost 2 bases, V lost 2 bases, and 6 bases had no gene match. The CDR3 DNA reads as TGTGCCAGCAGTTACGTGAACAGGGGGCGAAACTATGGCTACACCTTC. This gives the protein CASSYVNRGRNYGYTF.

The rearrangement joins TRBV28 to TRBJ2-4, with D perhaps TRBD2 (6 bases). The V end was cut by 7 bases, the J end by 1 base, with 11 bases between. CDR3 length equals 14 residues. From germline, CDR1 is MDHEN and CDR2 SYDVKM. Here the CDR3 reads CASTASAAKNIQYF. The CDR3 nucleotides are TGTGCCAGCACTGCTAGCGCCGCCAAAAACATTCAGTACTTC. Full variable domain (remainder filled in from reference TRBV28 and TRBJ2-4): DVKVTQSSRYLVKRTGEKVFLECVQDMDHENMFWYRQDPGLGLRLIYFSYDVKMKEKGDIPEGYSVSREKKERFSLILESASTNQTSMYLCASTASAAKNIQYFGAGTRLSVL.

The CDR3 sequence is CASGRDNSPLHF. CDR3 bases: TGTGCCAGCGGCAGGGACAATTCACCCCTCCACTTT. V usage is TRBV7-9 and J usage is TRBJ1-6; D may be TRBD1 (5 bases). Trimming stripped 8 bases from V and 7 bases from J, with 9 bases between. Germline-derived CDR1 and CDR2 are SEHNR and FQNEAQ (reference sequence). This CDR3 region has 12 residues.

V gene TRBV5-1 combines with J gene TRBJ2-3; D is uncertain. Germline CDR1 SGHRS, CDR2 YFSETQ. The CDR3 loop spans 13 amino acids. V was cut by 4 bases and J by 7 bases, with 13 bases left in between. CDR3 sequence reads: CASSPGPYNTQYF. The DNA of the CDR3 is TGCGCCAGCAGCCCAGGACCCTATAATACGCAGTATTTT.

This clone was recorded a few times. The chain recombines TRBV5-1 with TRBJ2-1, with TRBD2 matching 16 bases. Germline V gene data show CDR1 as SGHRS and CDR2 as YFSETQ. The CDR3 loop spans 17 amino acids. Germline trimming cut 3 bases from V and 6 bases from J; bases unmatched to any gene: 6. The CDR3 DNA reads as TGCGCCAGCAGCTGGGGGGGACTAGCGGGGGGGCTCAATGAGCAGTTCTTC. The encoded protein is CASSWGGLAGGLNEQFF.

The chain links TRBV4-1 to TRBJ1-2; a weak D match, TRBD1 (6 bases). The V and J ends lost 4 bases and 0 bases respectively, with 18 bases between them. This CDR3 has 17 residues. The V gene's germline CDR1 is MGHRA and CDR2 YSYEKL. CDR3: CASSPYRVNAANYGYTF. The CDR3 DNA reads TGCGCCAGCAGCCCTTACAGGGTAAATGCGGCTAACTATGGCTACACCTTC.

V gene TRBV5-1 combines with J gene TRBJ2-1; tentative D call: TRBD2 (6 bases). V shed 4 bases and J shed 2 bases, with 16 bases lying between them. The CDR3 spans 16 residues. Germline-derived CDR1 and CDR2 are SGHRS and YFSETQ. The DNA of the CDR3 is TGCGCCAGCAGCCCTGGGGGACTCAGAACCTACAATGAGCAGTTCTTC. It specifies CASSPGGLRTYNEQFF.

This chain connects TRBV5-1 to TRBJ1-1, with D perhaps matching TRBD1 (5 bases). This CDR3 contains 14 residues. Germline V CDR1 and CDR2: SGHRS, YFSETQ. The V gene lost 4 bases and the J gene lost 1 base, with 11 bases spanning the gap. CDR3: CASSPGLQNTEAFF. The CDR3 nucleotides read TGCGCCAGCAGCCCGGGACTGCAGAACACTGAAGCTTTCTTT.

To note about this clone: The junction shows a germline mismatch at one end, possibly a read error. The CDR3 DNA is TGTGCCAGCTCACGACAGGATTTGGGCACTGAAGTTTTCTTT. Translated, it gives CASSRQDLGTEVFF. This chain connects TRBV18 to TRBJ1-1; possibly TRBD1 for D (6 bases). Germline V lookup: CDR1 KGHSH, CDR2 LQKENI. The CDR3 runs to 14 residues.

DNA of the CDR3: TGCGCCAGCAGAGAGGACACCTACACTGAAGCTTTCTTT. Protein sequence: CASREDTYTEAFF. The rearrangement joins TRBV10-1 to TRBJ1-1, with D tentatively TRBD1 (5 bases). The CDR3 spans 13 residues. V was trimmed by 6 bases and J by 3 bases, leaving 11 bases between them. Per germline, CDR1 WNHNN and CDR2 SYGVQD (reference sequence).

CDR3 coding DNA: TGTGCCAGCTCACGGGGACAGGGCAATCAGCCCCAGCATTTT. This translates into CASSRGQGNQPQHF. The V gene is TRBV18, the J gene TRBJ1-5; 8 nucleotides line up with TRBD1. This CDR3 spans 14 amino acids. Losses at the gene ends were 4 bases for V and 2 bases for J; bases not matched to a gene: 1. Germline CDR1 and CDR2: KGHSH and LQKENI.

This chain connects TRBV19 to TRBJ2-3; a weak D match, TRBD1 (5 bases). The CDR3 covers 17 residues. V lost 0 bases and J lost 1, with 14 bases in between. Germline V lookup: CDR1 LNHDA, CDR2 SQIVND (reference sequence). CDR3 nucleotides: TGTGCCAGTAGTATAGACGCCGCCTCACAGGGCACAGATACGCAGTATTTT. Encoded protein: CASSIDAASQGTDTQYF. The full variable domain, rest sourced from reference TRBV19 and TRBJ2-3, is DGGITQSPKYLFRKEGQNVTLSCEQNLNHDAMYWYRQDPGQGLRLIYYSQIVNDFQKGDIAEGYSVSREKKESFPLTVTSAQKNPTAFYLCASSIDAASQGTDTQYFGPGTRLTVL.

The J gene is TRBJ2-7, the V gene TRBV6-1; D might be TRBD2 (5 bases). Germline CDR1 MNHNS, CDR2 SASEGT. The ends were cut back, 2 bases at V and 5 bases at J, with 16 bases in the middle. The CDR3 totals 15 residues. The CDR3 bases are TGTGCCAGCAGTGAATTAAGAGCAGCGGCCCACGAGCAGTACTTC. The encoded protein is CASSELRAAAHEQYF.

The gene calls are TRBV5-1 and TRBJ1-2; D remains unclear. In germline, CDR1 is SGHRS, CDR2 YFSETQ. The length of the CDR3 is 14 residues. Trimming removed 3 bases at V and 2 bases at J, with 11 bases between. The CDR3 is CASSYEGANYGYTF. The CDR3 bases are TGCGCCAGCAGCTACGAGGGTGCCAACTATGGCTACACCTTC.

The genes are TRBV30 and TRBJ2-5; 16 bases are a match to TRBD2. J gave up 4 bases and V 4 bases, and 9 bases lay outside the gene matches. The V gene's germline CDR1 is GTSNPN and CDR2 SVGIG (reference sequence). The CDR3 loop spans 17 amino acids. In DNA, the CDR3 is TGTGCCTGGATGGGCGTTGGGACTAGCGGGAGGGGAGAGACCCAGTACTTC. This codes for CAWMGVGTSGRGETQYF.

The rearrangement uses TRBV5-6 and TRBJ1-5; TRBD1 is a possible D gene (6 bases). This CDR3 spans 14 amino acids. V shed 3 bases and J shed 4 bases, with 11 bases lying between them. Germline V lookup: CDR1 SGHDT, CDR2 YYEEEE. This CDR3 is CASSSGTLNQPQHF. The CDR3 bases are TGTGCCAGCAGCTCTGGGACACTGAATCAGCCCCAGCATTTT.

The chain is built from TRBV2 and TRBJ2-7, with D possibly being TRBD1 (5 bases). CDR1 SNHLY and CDR2 FYNNEI come from the germline V gene. Trimming took off 4 bases at V and 2 bases at J, with 12 bases between the two ends. The length of the CDR3 is 14 residues. The CDR3 region is CASSAGYTTYEQYF. The DNA of the CDR3 is TGTGCCAGCAGTGCAGGGTACACTACCTACGAGCAGTACTTC.

This clone was seen a handful of times. The junction departs from the called germline gene at one end, perhaps through a read error. Within the sample, other DNA sequences also encode this same CDR3. V and J are TRBV19 and TRBJ1-5, with D unresolved. Germline CDR1 and CDR2: LNHDA and SQIVND (reference sequence). The CDR3 is 13 amino acids. As DNA, the CDR3 is TGTGCAAGTAGGGTTGATAGCAATCAGCCCCAGCATTTT. Translated, it gives CASRVDSNQPQHF.

The gene calls are TRBV4-1 and TRBJ2-7; possible D gene TRBD2, 6 bases. The V end was cut by 1 base, the J end by 6 bases, with 19 bases between. CDR1 and CDR2 from the germline V gene are MGHRA and YSYEKL. This CDR3 spans 16 amino acids. This chain's CDR3 is CASSQGAGSTTAEQYF. The CDR3 DNA reads TGCGCCAGCAGCCAAGGGGCCGGGAGTACGACGGCCGAGCAGTACTTC.